Listed here are 16 T cell receptor beta chains from one sample, sequenced in a study of low-dose radiotherapy and immunotherapy resistance in tumors. Noted time point: before trial treatment. Alpha and beta chains were covered, as first-strand cDNA relied on TRAV- and TRBV-specific primers. Using a constant-region primer together with a V-primer adapter, TCRs were subjected to 20 PCR cycles of amplification. One entry per CDR3 protein, called by TCRdb with MiXCR from the reads. This sample has 55,000 to 70,000 distinct CDR3 sequences; approximately 25% occur once, and the top ten carry 5.7%. The sample consisted of PBMCs, taken before treatment. Receptors originate from a male donor with prostate cancer.

There are many counts of this clonotype. The chain uses TRBV28 and TRBJ2-6, with unresolved D. Trimming pared 8 bases from V and 1 base from J, leaving 21 bases between. CDR3 length equals 18 residues. CDR1 is MDHEN, CDR2 SYDVKM, per germline. The CDR3 here is CASARWQPQNSGANVLTF. As DNA, the CDR3 is TGTGCCAGCGCGCGATGGCAGCCTCAAAATTCTGGGGCCAACGTCCTGACTTTC.

This clonotype was seen at least ten times. The chain uses TRBV30 and TRBJ1-2, with 8 bases lining up with TRBD1. Germline CDR1 GTSNPN, CDR2 SVGIG (reference sequence). The CDR3 runs to 13 residues. Trimming at V came to 2 bases and at J to 4 bases, leaving 3 bases not matched to a gene. CDR3 protein: CAWSRDRPYGYTF. CDR3 DNA sequence: TGTGCCTGGAGTCGGGACAGGCCCTATGGCTACACCTTC.

This clonotype was seen repeatedly, ten times or more. The chain combines TRBV18 with TRBJ2-3, with D possibly matching TRBD2 (5 bases). With 5 bases removed from V and 2 bases from J, the gap between germline ends came to 8 bases. Per the germline V gene, CDR1 is KGHSH and CDR2 is LQKENI. This CDR3 comprises 13 residues. The CDR3 coding sequence is TGTGCCAGCTCAACCCGGGACACAGATACGCAGTATTTT. This codes for CASSTRDTDTQYF.

This clonotype was detected many times. J is TRBJ1-4 and V is TRBV5-1; no clear D gene. V was clipped by 5 bases and J by 5 bases, with 10 bases between them. The germline V gene has CDR1 SGHRS and CDR2 YFSETQ. The CDR3 spans 13 residues. CDR3 nucleotides: TGCGCCAGCAGTACATCAGAGAATGAAAAACTGTTTTTT. It specifies CASSTSENEKLFF. The full variable domain, with the rest looked up from reference TRBV5-1 and TRBJ1-4, is KAGVTQTPRYLIKTRGQQVTLSCSPISGHRSVSWYQQTPGQGLQFLFEYFSETQRNKGNFPGRFSGRQFSNSRSEMNVSTLELGDSALYLCASSTSENEKLFFGSGTQLSVL.

This clonotype was seen repeatedly, ten times or more. J is TRBJ2-3 and V is TRBV19, with TRBD2 as a possible D gene (6 bases). The ends were cut back, 3 bases at V and 1 base at J, with 11 bases in the middle. Per the germline V gene, CDR1 is LNHDA and CDR2 is SQIVND (reference sequence). The CDR3 has 15 residues. The CDR3 DNA follows: TGTGCCAGTAGTATGGGGGGACTCCGCACAGATACGCAGTATTTT. This translates into CASSMGGLRTDTQYF.

The J gene is TRBJ2-6, the V gene TRBV20-1, with D perhaps TRBD1 or TRBD2 (5 bases each). CDR1 is DFQATT and CDR2 is SNEGSKA in the germline V gene (reference sequence). The CDR3 extends over 15 amino acids. V dropped 6 bases and J dropped 0 bases, with 12 bases sitting between them. Here the CDR3 DNA reads TGCAGTGCCTCCGTGAGGGGCTCTGGGGCCAACGTCCTGACTTTC. This encodes CSASVRGSGANVLTF.

This clonotype appeared many times. The J gene is TRBJ1-2, the V gene TRBV6-2 or TRBV6-3; D unclear. CDR1 is MNHEY and CDR2 is SVGEGT in the germline V gene. This CDR3 has 13 amino acids. Trimming removed 10 bases at V and 0 bases at J, with 12 bases between. CDR3 loop: CATHRRTNYGYTF. The CDR3 DNA follows: TGTGCCACCCACCGCCGGACTAACTATGGCTACACCTTC.

This clonotype was seen once. CDR3 coding DNA: TGTGCCAGCAGTGACTTGGCAGGGAGAGACGGCAATCAGCCCCAGCATTTT. It specifies CASSDLAGRDGNQPQHF. The V gene is TRBV6-4, the J gene TRBJ1-5; a possible D gene is TRBD1 (5 bases). V lost 1 base and J 2 bases, leaving 15 bases between the germline ends. CDR3 length: 17 amino acids. The germline V gene encodes CDR1 MRHNA and CDR2 SNTAGT.

This clonotype was found many times. The chain uses TRBV20-1 and TRBJ2-1; 7 bases fit TRBD1. The V gene's germline CDR1 is DFQATT and CDR2 SNEGSKA (reference sequence). V trimming: 5 bases; J trimming: 5 bases; junction bases outside the gene matches: 9. The CDR3 covers 14 residues. This chain's CDR3 is CSALDRSGNNEQFF. In nucleotides, the CDR3 is TGCAGTGCTTTGGACAGGTCGGGGAACAATGAGCAGTTCTTC.

The V call is TRBV5-4, the J call TRBJ2-1, with 9 nucleotides matching TRBD2. V gave up 6 bases and J gave up 5 bases; unmatched junction bases: 12. This CDR3 has 16 amino acids. Germline V lookup: CDR1 SGHNT, CDR2 YYREEE (reference sequence). As DNA, the CDR3 is TGTGCCAGCACCCCGGGGGTAGCGGGAGTAAACAATGAGCAGTTCTTC. It yields the protein CASTPGVAGVNNEQFF.

This clonotype came up many times. CDR3 DNA sequence: TGCAGTGCTCAGGGGACTAGCGGGAGTCGGAATGAGCAGTTCTTC. Its protein is CSAQGTSGSRNEQFF. The chain combines TRBV20-1 with TRBJ2-1; TRBD2 matches at 14 bases. Germline lookup yields CDR1 DFQATT and CDR2 SNEGSKA (reference sequence). Losses at the gene ends were 5 bases for V and 7 bases for J; bases not matched to a gene: 7. The CDR3 totals 15 residues.

This clonotype was detected many times. The chain combines TRBV6-2 or TRBV6-3 with TRBJ2-3; unclear D gene. Germline V gene lookup returns CDR1 MNHEY and CDR2 SVGEGT. The V end was cut by 2 bases, the J end by 15 bases, with 15 bases between. CDR3 length: 12 amino acids. CDR3 in DNA: TGTGCCAGCAGTTACGAAGGGCTCCGGCTTTATTTT. It codes for CASSYEGLRLYF.

Comment on this clonotype: Germline is not matched at one junction end, which may reflect a read error. The chain joins TRBV6-2 or TRBV6-3 to TRBJ2-4, with D possibly matching TRBD2 (6 bases). The CDR3 length is 16 residues. Germline V CDR1 and CDR2: MNHEY, SVGEGT. The CDR3 spells CASRRDAAGTKNIQYF. In nucleotides, the CDR3 is TGTGCCAGCAGGCGGGACGCAGCCGGGACCAAAAACATTCAGTACTTT.

This clonotype was counted many times. The V and J genes are TRBV7-2 and TRBJ2-3, with D possibly called TRBD1 or TRBD2 (6 bases each). Germline V gene lookup returns CDR1 SGHTA and CDR2 FQGNSA. CDR3 size: 17 residues. V was pared by 2 bases and J by 2 bases, with 17 bases between. For the CDR3, the DNA is TGTGCCAGCAGCTTAAAGGTTTCGAGGGGGGACACAGATACGCAGTATTTT. This translates into CASSLKVSRGDTDTQYF.

This clonotype was observed many times. This rearrangement joins TRBV20-1 to TRBJ1-4; D is unresolved. Germline V gene sequence: CDR1 DFQATT, CDR2 SNEGSKA (reference sequence). Trimming removed 1 base at V and 5 bases at J, with 14 bases between. This CDR3 region has 15 residues. The CDR3 sequence: CSARVPLLRNEKLFF. The DNA for the CDR3 is TGCAGTGCTAGAGTCCCTCTCCTAAGGAATGAAAAACTGTTTTTT.

At least ten counts were recorded for this clonotype. The chain combines TRBV5-1 with TRBJ2-5; 9 bases line up with TRBD1. J lost 5 bases, V lost 4 bases, and 15 bases had no gene match. CDR1 and CDR2 (germline): SGHRS, YFSETQ. The CDR3 covers 17 residues. CDR3 nucleotide sequence: TGCGCCAGCAGCATCGGACAGGGGAGGTCTGTGGGGGAGACCCAGTACTTC. Translation: CASSIGQGRSVGETQYF.